This note documents a single T cell receptor beta chain sequence. Its specificity is not known. The data were obtained in a study of cytomegalovirus exposure and HLA in healthy donors. Profiled with immunoSEQ multiplex PCR; TCRdb holds only in-frame clones, not every one. The sample lists under 350,000 clones, 86% occurring once. Findings of the study overall: Usually a TCR sequence was rare, but some public TCRs were found in many donors.

In germline, CDR1 is SNHLY, CDR2 FYNNEI. This CDR3 region has 16 residues. Trimming at V came to 1 base and at J to 3 bases, leaving 5 bases not matched to a gene. The sequence came from a woman aged 18-30 years in good health and CMV-seronegative. Material: PBMCs. This sequence joins TRBV2 and TRBJ1-1; 10 nucleotides match TRBD1. In DNA, the CDR3 is TGTGCCAGCAGTGAAGGACAGGGGGCGAGGGACACTGAAGCTTTCTTT. Translating gives CASSEGQGARDTEAFF. The variable domain in full, with the rest retrieved from reference TRBV2 and TRBJ1-1, is EPEVTQTPSHQVTQMGQEVILRCVPISNHLYFYWYRQILGQKVEFLVSFYNNEISEKSEIFDDQFSVERPDGSNFTLKIRSTKLEDSAMYFCASSEGQGARDTEAFFGQGTRLTVV.